Shown below are 11 T cell receptor beta chains from a single sample sequenced in a study of T cells in pancreatic ductal adenocarcinoma. The table came from immunoSEQ multiplex PCR; TCRdb's copy has only in-frame clones and leaves some out. Here the sample spans several thousand clones, nearly 90% being singletons. Surgery without prior neoadjuvant therapy was the treatment of the selected pancreatic ductal adenocarcinoma patients. The specimen was PBMCs. Source of these receptors: a human donor with pancreatic ductal adenocarcinoma.

The CDR3 is CASSPRSGEETQYF. As DNA, the CDR3 is TGTGCCAGCAGCCCACGGTCCGGTGAGGAGACCCAGTACTTC. The chain employs TRBV28 and TRBJ2-5; D remains ambiguous. CDR3 length: 14 amino acids. Per germline, CDR1 MDHEN and CDR2 SYDVKM. V lost 6 bases and J 5 bases, leaving 16 bases between the germline ends. The whole variable domain, remainder taken from reference TRBV28 and TRBJ2-5, is DVKVTQSSRYLVKRTGEKVFLECVQDMDHENMFWYRQDPGLGLRLIYFSYDVKMKEKGDIPEGYSVSREKKERFSLILESASTNQTSMYLCASSPRSGEETQYFGPGTRLLVL.

This chain uses TRBV10-2 with TRBJ2-5; 11 bases are a match to TRBD2. The V segment lost 7 bases and the J segment 4 bases; nucleotides outside the gene matches: 5. The CDR3 spans 14 residues. The V gene's germline CDR1 is WSHSY and CDR2 SAAADI. CDR3 bases: TGCGCCAGCACAGTAGCGGGAGGGGGAGAGACCCAGTACTTC. Protein sequence: CASTVAGGGETQYF.

This clone was detected a few times. This chain uses TRBV11-2 with TRBJ2-7; D remains unclear. Germline CDR1 SGHAT, CDR2 FQNNGV. V was trimmed by 0 bases and J by 5 bases, leaving 17 bases between them. This CDR3 contains 16 residues. CDR3: CASSLDGGLPKDEQYF. Written as DNA, the CDR3 is TGTGCCAGCAGCTTAGACGGTGGGCTTCCCAAGGACGAGCAGTACTTC.

This chain uses TRBV7-2 with TRBJ2-2; TRBD2 agrees at 12 bases. With 5 bases clipped from V and 2 bases from J, the junction kept 3 bases outside the gene matches. CDR3 length equals 16 residues. The germline gives CDR1 SGHTA, CDR2 FQGNSA. The CDR3 here is CASSQLAGGNTGELFF. The CDR3 DNA reads as TGTGCCAGCAGCCAACTAGCGGGGGGAAACACCGGGGAGCTGTTTTTT.

The V call is TRBV19, the J call TRBJ2-5; a weak D match, TRBD2 (5 bases). The length of the CDR3 is 15 residues. Germline V lookup: CDR1 LNHDA, CDR2 SQIVND (reference sequence). V lost 5 bases and J lost 6, with 19 bases in between. The CDR3 is CASSQQSGVPKTQYF. In nucleotides, the CDR3 is TGTGCCAGTAGTCAACAGAGCGGAGTCCCCAAGACCCAGTACTTC.

The V and J genes are TRBV18 and TRBJ2-2; D not resolved. Per germline, CDR1 KGHSH and CDR2 LQKENI. Trimming removed 3 bases from V and 5 bases from J, with 7 bases in between. The CDR3 spans 13 residues. The CDR3 nucleotides read TGTGCCAGCTCACCTGCGGCGACCGGGGAGCTGTTTTTT. It specifies CASSPAATGELFF.

The rearrangement uses TRBV19 and TRBJ2-1; 8 nucleotides line up with TRBD2. This CDR3 region has 14 residues. Germline CDR1 and CDR2: LNHDA and SQIVND (reference sequence). V shed 4 bases and J 12 bases; nucleotides not matched to a gene: 11. The CDR3 spells CASSSLTGGQGQFF. Written as DNA, the CDR3 is TGTGCCAGTAGTAGCCTCACGGGGGGGCAGGGGCAGTTCTTC.

The chain is built from TRBV9 and TRBJ2-1; TRBD1 aligns across 9 bases. The V gene's germline CDR1 is SGDLS and CDR2 YYNGEE. CDR3 length equals 15 residues. The junction had 8 bases not matched to a gene; V was cut back by 4 bases and J by 6 bases. The CDR3 sequence: CASSLRTGVVNEQFF. Here the CDR3 DNA reads TGTGCCAGCAGCCTCCGGACAGGGGTCGTCAATGAGCAGTTCTTC.

The chain recombines TRBV7-2 with TRBJ2-3; D gene unclear. The germline gives CDR1 SGHTA, CDR2 FQGNSA. V lost 1 base, J lost 0 bases, and 11 bases lay in between. The CDR3 consists of 16 residues. DNA for the CDR3: TGTGCCAGCAGCTTAGTAATACGAGCTAGCACAGATACGCAGTATTTT. Translating gives CASSLVIRASTDTQYF. The full variable domain, rest sourced from reference TRBV7-2 and TRBJ2-3, is GAGVSQSPSNKVTEKGKDVELRCDPISGHTALYWYRQSLGQGLEFLIYFQGNSAPDKSGLPSDRFSAERTGGSVSTLTIQRTQQEDSAVYLCASSLVIRASTDTQYFGPGTRLTVL.

This clone has just one count. The chain couples TRBV30 to TRBJ2-1; D gene uncertain. The germline gives CDR1 GTSNPN, CDR2 SVGIG (reference sequence). The V and J ends lost 0 bases and 4 bases respectively, with 4 bases between them. This CDR3 spans 12 amino acids. The CDR3 sequence: CAWSVAYNEQFF. The CDR3 DNA is TGTGCCTGGAGTGTGGCATACAATGAGCAGTTCTTC. The full variable domain, completed using reference TRBV30 and TRBJ2-1, is SQTIHQWPATLVQPVGSPLSLECTVEGTSNPNLYWYRQAAGRGLQLLFYSVGIGQISSEVPQNLSASRPQDRQFILSSKKLLLSDSGFYLCAWSVAYNEQFFGPGTRLTVL.

This chain links TRBV27 with TRBJ2-7; perhaps TRBD1 as D (6 bases). The germline gives CDR1 MNHEY, CDR2 SMNVEV (reference sequence). The CDR3 spans 15 residues. V was pared by 5 bases and J by 0 bases, with 14 bases between. The CDR3 region has the DNA TGTGCCAGCAGTCCCGGGACACCAGACTCCTACGAGCAGTACTTC. This gives the protein CASSPGTPDSYEQYF.